One and the same sample provided the 25 T cell receptor beta chains below, sequenced in a study of OX40 agonist ivuxolimab in advanced cancers. The assay was immunoSEQ multiplex PCR, and TCRdb's table has in-frame clones only and misses some. The data hold tens of thousands of clones, with approximately 84% observed a single time. The sample was CD4+ or CD8+ T cells sorted from blood, taken in a trial of the OX40 agonist ivuxolimab. All receptors derive from an adult with an advanced solid tumor such as melanoma, head and neck, liver or kidney cancer.

A few counts support this clone. The J gene is TRBJ2-2, the V gene TRBV10-3, with D possibly TRBD2 on 6 matching bases. Germline CDR1 reads ENHRY; CDR2 reads SYGVKD. V lost 4 bases, J lost 6 bases, and 6 bases lay in between. This CDR3 has 12 residues. CDR3 in DNA: TGTGCCATCAGTGGGGGGGCCGGGGAGCTGTTTTTT. This encodes CAISGGAGELFF.

The chain employs TRBV2 and TRBJ1-6; TRBD1 is a possible D gene (5 bases). This CDR3 contains 17 residues. Germline V gene lookup returns CDR1 SNHLY and CDR2 FYNNEI. V lost 2 bases, J lost 6 bases, and 17 bases lay in between. The CDR3 sequence is CASSESIRVGTNSPLHF. CDR3 sequence (DNA): TGTGCCAGCAGTGAATCAATTCGCGTAGGGACTAATTCACCCCTCCACTTT.

The V call is TRBV28, the J call TRBJ2-5; unclear D gene. CDR3 length equals 15 residues. With 4 bases removed from V and 2 bases from J, the gap between germline ends came to 14 bases. Germline-derived CDR1 and CDR2 are MDHEN and SYDVKM. The CDR3 DNA is TGTGCCAGCAGTTATTGGGGTTTCCCGCAAGAGACCCAGTACTTC. This translates into CASSYWGFPQETQYF.

V and J are TRBV29-1 and TRBJ2-1; TRBD1 might be the D (6 bases). Germline V CDR1 and CDR2: SQVTM, ANQGSEA. The length of the CDR3 is 13 residues. The V gene lost 6 bases and the J gene lost 4 bases, with 13 bases spanning the gap. The CDR3 loop is CSVQGLSYNEQFF. CDR3 nucleotides: TGCAGCGTACAGGGCCTAAGTTACAATGAGCAGTTCTTC.

Only a few counts were recorded for this clone. The rearrangement uses TRBV19 and TRBJ1-1; D unclear. The V end was cut by 4 bases, the J end by 0 bases, with 12 bases between. The CDR3 is 15 amino acids. The germline gives CDR1 LNHDA, CDR2 SQIVND (reference sequence). CDR3 DNA sequence: TGTGCCAGTAGTAAAGTCACCTGGCTGAACACTGAAGCTTTCTTT. It translates to CASSKVTWLNTEAFF. The full variable domain, with the rest looked up from reference TRBV19 and TRBJ1-1, is DGGITQSPKYLFRKEGQNVTLSCEQNLNHDAMYWYRQDPGQGLRLIYYSQIVNDFQKGDIAEGYSVSREKKESFPLTVTSAQKNPTAFYLCASSKVTWLNTEAFFGQGTRLTVV.

The chain recombines TRBV27 with TRBJ1-1; no firm D call. The germline V and J ends were trimmed by 4 bases and 0 bases, with 15 bases remaining between them. Germline loops: CDR1 MNHEY, CDR2 SMNVEV (reference sequence). The CDR3 is 16 amino acids. DNA for the CDR3: TGTGCCAGCAGTTCGCGTACGGGTCCCATGAACACTGAAGCTTTCTTT. Its protein is CASSSRTGPMNTEAFF.

The chain links TRBV9 to TRBJ1-2; a possible D gene is TRBD1 (5 bases). Trimming stripped 4 bases from V and 3 bases from J, with 25 bases between. This CDR3 is built from 18 residues. The germline V gene has CDR1 SGDLS and CDR2 YYNGEE. This chain's CDR3 is CASSLGGIVGSSDYGYTF. The CDR3 DNA follows: TGTGCCAGCAGCCTGGGGGGGATAGTCGGATCATCGGACTATGGCTACACCTTC.

As DNA, the CDR3 is TGTGCCAGCAGCCTGGACAGACGGGGTGGAAACACCATATATTTT. It translates to CASSLDRRGGNTIYF. V and J are TRBV5-4 and TRBJ1-3; possible D gene TRBD1, 6 bases. Germline lookup yields CDR1 SGHNT and CDR2 YYREEE (reference sequence). This CDR3 spans 15 amino acids. V lost 4 bases and J lost 3, with 14 bases in between.

The V and J genes are TRBV2 and TRBJ2-7, with D hard to call. The CDR3 is 10 residues long. V lost 8 bases to trimming and J lost 5 bases, with 7 bases between them. The V gene's germline CDR1 is SNHLY and CDR2 FYNNEI. CDR3 in amino acids: CASHRNEQYF. The CDR3 nucleotides are TGTGCCAGCCATCGGAACGAGCAGTACTTC.

A few counts support this clone. The chain links TRBV4-1 to TRBJ2-7; D is possibly TRBD1 (5 bases). Per germline, CDR1 MGHRA and CDR2 YSYEKL. Trimming removed 2 bases at V and 1 base at J, with 6 bases between. This CDR3 comprises 13 residues. For the CDR3, the DNA is TGCGCCAGCAGCCAAAGACAGTCCTACGAGCAGTACTTC. Protein: CASSQRQSYEQYF.

This chain joins TRBV2 and TRBJ1-1; D is unresolved. The germline V and J ends were trimmed by 10 bases and 1 base, with 13 bases remaining between them. CDR1 is SNHLY and CDR2 is FYNNEI in the germline V gene. CDR3 length: 13 amino acids. DNA of the CDR3: TGTGCCAACTCGGCAGGACCGAACACTGAAGCTTTCTTT. This gives the protein CANSAGPNTEAFF.

This clone was observed once. The V gene is TRBV9, the J gene TRBJ1-1; 9 bases match TRBD1. The CDR3 totals 15 residues. The germline V gene has CDR1 SGDLS and CDR2 YYNGEE. The V segment lost 3 bases and the J segment 3 bases; nucleotides outside the gene matches: 6. The CDR3 nucleotides are TGTGCCAGCAGCGACTACAGGGGGCTTGACACTGAAGCTTTCTTT. It codes for CASSDYRGLDTEAFF.

The chain has TRBV5-5 and TRBJ2-7; 9 nucleotides line up with TRBD1. The CDR3 sequence is 14 residues long. Germline CDR1 is SGHKS and CDR2 is YYEKEE (reference sequence). The V and J ends lost 3 bases and 3 bases, in that order; junction bases with no gene match: 4. CDR3: CASSWGTGIYEQYF. The CDR3 nucleotides are TGTGCCAGCAGCTGGGGGACAGGGATCTACGAGCAGTACTTC.

This chain connects TRBV28 to TRBJ1-2; possible D gene TRBD1, 5 bases. CDR1 and CDR2 (germline): MDHEN, SYDVKM. The CDR3 length is 18 residues. Deletions cut 2 bases from V and 0 bases from J, with 19 bases between. CDR3 residues: CASSLKINRRGPNYGYTF. The CDR3 DNA reads as TGTGCCAGCAGTTTAAAAATTAACAGGAGGGGTCCTAACTATGGCTACACCTTC.

The chain uses TRBV5-1 and TRBJ1-1; 7 bases align to TRBD1. V gave up 1 base and J gave up 2 bases; unmatched junction bases: 2. There are 14 residues in the CDR3. Germline lookup yields CDR1 SGHRS and CDR2 YFSETQ. The CDR3 here is CASSLNRGNTEAFF. DNA of the CDR3: TGCGCCAGCAGCTTGAACAGGGGAAACACTGAAGCTTTCTTT.

This clone was counted between two and nine times. V gene TRBV9 combines with J gene TRBJ1-5; D uncertain. Germline V gene data show CDR1 as SGDLS and CDR2 as YYNGEE. The CDR3 runs 13 residues. V was pared by 0 bases and J by 1 base, with 2 bases between. CDR3 coding DNA: TGTGCCAGCAGCGTAGGCAGCAATCAGCCCCAGCATTTT. Protein product: CASSVGSNQPQHF. Full variable domain (rest looked up from reference TRBV9 and TRBJ1-5): DSGVTQTPKHLITATGQRVTLRCSPRSGDLSVYWYQQSLDQGLQFLIQYYNGEERAKGNILERFSAQQFPDLHSELNLSSLELGDSALYFCASSVGSNQPQHFGDGTRLSIL.

This clone was detected a few times. V and J are TRBV2 and TRBJ1-2; D may be TRBD1 (6 bases). Deletions cut 7 bases from V and 8 bases from J, with 17 bases between. Germline V gives CDR1 SNHLY, CDR2 FYNNEI. The CDR3 covers 13 residues. DNA of the CDR3: TGTGCCAGCACCCGAGGGGGGGGCGCAGGCTACACCTTC. Translated, it gives CASTRGGGAGYTF.

CDR3 in DNA: TGTGCCAGCCGGCCCGGACTAGCGGGTGGGTTTTACGAGCAGTACTTC. Protein: CASRPGLAGGFYEQYF. V and J are TRBV28 and TRBJ2-7, with 11 bases matching TRBD2. The CDR3 contains 16 residues. The germline gives CDR1 MDHEN, CDR2 SYDVKM. The V and J ends lost 8 bases and 4 bases, in that order; junction bases with no gene match: 13.

The CDR3 spells CASSMDRGGSPLHF. The CDR3 coding sequence is TGTGCCAGCAGTATGGACAGGGGAGGTTCACCCCTCCACTTT. The V gene is TRBV27, the J gene TRBJ1-6; 9 positions match TRBD1. Germline V gives CDR1 MNHEY, CDR2 SMNVEV (reference sequence). J was trimmed by 9 bases and V by 5 bases; bases with no gene match: 5. CDR3 length equals 14 residues.

This clone has a handful of counts. The chain combines TRBV28 with TRBJ1-1, with a weak D call TRBD1 (5 bases). CDR1 is MDHEN, CDR2 SYDVKM, per germline. V shed 8 bases and J shed 4 bases, with 23 bases lying between them. This CDR3 has 16 residues. For the CDR3, the DNA is TGTGCCAGCTACACCCGGAGGACGGGGCCACTCACTGAAGCTTTCTTT. This codes for CASYTRRTGPLTEAFF.

V usage is TRBV7-9 and J usage is TRBJ1-1; possibly TRBD1 for D (5 bases). The CDR3 runs 13 residues. Per the germline V gene, CDR1 is SEHNR and CDR2 is FQNEAQ (reference sequence). The germline V and J ends were trimmed by 6 bases and 3 bases, with 11 bases remaining between them. The DNA for the CDR3 is TGTGCCAGCAGGAGAGGGGTTGACACTGAAGCTTTCTTT. Translation gives CASRRGVDTEAFF.

The CDR3 protein is CASSSSLTGVELYV. The CDR3 nucleotides are TGTGCCAGCAGCAGTTCCCTAACAGGGGTTGAGTTGTACGTC. The chain employs TRBV21-1 and TRBJ2-7; the D call TRBD1 from the table was never checked on the DNA. TRBV21-1 is labeled a pseudogene. CDR3 size: 14 residues.

The V and J genes are TRBV15 and TRBJ2-3; no reliable D call. The CDR3 consists of 12 residues. The germline V gene encodes CDR1 LNHNV and CDR2 YYDKDF (reference sequence). V lost 4 bases and J lost 5, with 7 bases in between. The CDR3 protein is CATSTSIDTQYF. Here the CDR3 DNA reads TGTGCCACCAGCACCTCTATAGATACGCAGTATTTT.

The chain couples TRBV7-9 to TRBJ2-7, with a possible D match to TRBD2 (5 bases). Per the germline V gene, CDR1 is SEHNR and CDR2 is FQNEAQ (reference sequence). The length of the CDR3 is 14 residues. The V gene lost 7 bases and the J gene lost 6 bases, with 19 bases spanning the gap. CDR3 nucleotide sequence: TGTGCCAGCATTAGTCCCGGGGATTGGGGCGAGCAGTACTTC. The encoded protein is CASISPGDWGEQYF.

The chain joins TRBV11-3 to TRBJ2-5; no definite D call. The CDR3 length is 12 residues. Trimming shortened V by 5 bases and J by 7 bases, and 11 bases separated the two germline ends. Germline CDR1 SGHNT, CDR2 YENEEA. The CDR3: CASSLGSGTQYF. For the CDR3, the DNA is TGTGCCAGCAGCCTAGGTTCAGGGACCCAGTACTTC.